One sample yielded the 15 T cell receptor beta chains listed below, sequenced in a study of technical replicates of blood from a handful of donors. Generated by immunoSEQ multiplex PCR, the TCRdb table keeps only in-frame clones and is missing some. The repertoire includes around 80,000 clones, around 94% of them detected once, and around 0.37% sits in the top ten. Sequencing used T cells isolated from PBMCs. Receptors originate from a human donor in good health.

J is TRBJ2-2 and V is TRBV5-6; the match to TRBD2 covers 12 bases. The CDR3 totals 16 residues. With V trimmed by 0 bases and J by 4 bases, 1 base remained unmatched. Germline CDR1 SGHDT, CDR2 YYEEEE. CDR3 residues: CASSLGLAGVTGELFF. CDR3 in DNA: TGTGCCAGCAGCTTGGGACTAGCGGGAGTCACCGGGGAGCTGTTTTTT.

The genes are TRBV6-1 and TRBJ2-7; tentative D call: TRBD2 (6 bases). With 6 bases removed from V and 3 bases from J, the gap between germline ends came to 15 bases. There are 14 residues in the CDR3. In germline, CDR1 is MNHNS, CDR2 SASEGT. The CDR3 bases are TGTGCCAGCAGCGCCTACCACGGGGGCTACGAGCAGTACTTC. Translating gives CASSAYHGGYEQYF.

The chain joins TRBV2 to TRBJ1-2; D not certain. From germline, CDR1 is SNHLY and CDR2 FYNNEI. V was clipped by 7 bases and J by 1 base, with 13 bases between them. This CDR3 region has 14 residues. The DNA for the CDR3 is TGTGCCAGCACCCCCCCGACAAATAACTATGGCTACACCTTC. It codes for CASTPPTNNYGYTF.

The V gene is TRBV11-3, the J gene TRBJ1-1; TRBD1 is a possible D gene (5 bases). V was cut by 5 bases and J by 7 bases, with 8 bases left in between. The germline gives CDR1 SGHNT, CDR2 YENEEA. This CDR3 region has 11 residues. The CDR3 coding sequence is TGTGCCAGCAGCATGGGGGGTGAAGCTTTCTTT. This encodes CASSMGGEAFF. Full variable domain (missing parts from reference TRBV11-3 and TRBJ1-1): EAGVVQSPRYKIIEKKQPVAFWCNPISGHNTLYWYLQNLGQGPELLIRYENEEAVDDSQLPKDRFSAERLKGVDSTLKIQPAELGDSAVYLCASSMGGEAFFGQGTRLTVV.

This chain joins TRBV11-2 and TRBJ2-5; TRBD1 agrees at 9 bases. Trimming took 0 bases from V and 2 from J; bases not matched to a gene: 7. This CDR3 has 17 amino acids. Germline lookup yields CDR1 SGHAT and CDR2 FQNNGV. The CDR3 spells CASSLDRDRELQETQYF. Here the CDR3 DNA reads TGTGCCAGCAGCTTAGATAGGGACAGGGAGCTTCAAGAGACCCAGTACTTC.

This clone was observed once. The chain is built from TRBV19 and TRBJ2-1; TRBD2 aligns across 9 bases. The CDR3 spans 16 residues. V was clipped by 8 bases and J by 3 bases; unmatched bases: 11. Germline V lookup: CDR1 LNHDA, CDR2 SQIVND (reference sequence). CDR3 sequence reads: CASLGLAGLGYNEQFF. The CDR3, as DNA: TGTGCCAGTCTTGGCCTAGCGGGATTGGGCTACAATGAGCAGTTCTTC.

This clone has at least ten counts. The chain combines TRBV5-8 with TRBJ2-2; TRBD2 aligns across 11 bases. Losses at the gene ends were 3 bases for V and 3 bases for J; bases not matched to a gene: 1. CDR3 length equals 15 residues. Germline V gene sequence: CDR1 SGHTS, CDR2 YDEGEE. The CDR3 bases are TGTGCCAGCAGCTCACTAGCGGGAGACACCGGGGAGCTGTTTTTT. The encoded protein is CASSSLAGDTGELFF. Based on the CDR3 plus reference TRBV5-8 and TRBJ2-2, the full variable domain is EAGVTQSPTHLIKTRGQQATLRCSPISGHTSVYWYQQALGLGLQFLLWYDEGEERNRGNFPPRFSGRQFPNYSSELNVNALELEDSALYLCASSSLAGDTGELFFGEGSRLTVL.

The V call is TRBV6-5, the J call TRBJ2-5; maybe TRBD2 (6 bases). There are 13 residues in the CDR3. CDR1 and CDR2 from the germline V gene are MNHEY and SVGAGI. Deletions cut 4 bases from V and 4 bases from J, with 10 bases between. CDR3 protein: CASSWGLLETQYF. The CDR3 nucleotides are TGTGCCAGCAGTTGGGGACTTCTAGAGACCCAGTACTTC.

The chain is built from TRBV28 and TRBJ2-5; a possible D gene is TRBD1 (5 bases). The V gene's germline CDR1 is MDHEN and CDR2 SYDVKM. V lost 2 bases to trimming and J lost 2 bases, with 12 bases between them. This CDR3 has 15 residues. CDR3 sequence: CASSLRQGWQETQYF. DNA for the CDR3: TGTGCCAGCAGTTTAAGGCAGGGATGGCAAGAGACCCAGTACTTC. Looking up the rest from reference TRBV28 and TRBJ2-5 gives the full variable domain: DVKVTQSSRYLVKRTGEKVFLECVQDMDHENMFWYRQDPGLGLRLIYFSYDVKMKEKGDIPEGYSVSREKKERFSLILESASTNQTSMYLCASSLRQGWQETQYFGPGTRLLVL.

V and J are TRBV28 and TRBJ1-2; D remains ambiguous. Trimming shortened V by 2 bases and J by 4 bases, and 14 bases separated the two germline ends. The CDR3 extends over 15 amino acids. Per the germline V gene, CDR1 is MDHEN and CDR2 is SYDVKM. CDR3 in DNA: TGTGCCAGCAGTTTAAACCCGAGGTTGGGCTATGGCTACACCTTC. Amino acid sequence: CASSLNPRLGYGYTF.

The chain combines TRBV19 with TRBJ2-7; 11 positions agree with TRBD2. Germline V gene lookup returns CDR1 LNHDA and CDR2 SQIVND (reference sequence). The CDR3 length is 15 residues. The trim removed 7 bases at V and 1 base at J, leaving 6 bases unmatched. DNA for the CDR3: TGTGCCAGTACCTCGACTAGCGGGATTTCCTACGAGCAGTACTTC. Translation gives CASTSTSGISYEQYF.

The table lists this clone with a count of one. The J gene is TRBJ1-5, the V gene TRBV5-8, with D maybe TRBD1 (5 bases). The CDR3 is 14 amino acids. CDR1 and CDR2 from the germline V gene are SGHTS and YDEGEE. Trimming shortened V by 0 bases and J by 7 bases, and 11 bases separated the two germline ends. The CDR3 nucleotides are TGTGCCAGCAGCTTGGACGGGGGAAACCAGCCCCAGCATTTT. Its translation is CASSLDGGNQPQHF.

Only one count was recorded for this clone. The rearrangement uses TRBV9 and TRBJ2-1; 11 nucleotides match TRBD2. Germline assignment: CDR1 SGDLS and CDR2 YYNGEE. J gave up 8 bases and V 3 bases, and 7 bases lay outside the gene matches. CDR3 size: 15 residues. The CDR3 region is CASSAPGLAAHEQFF. The CDR3 bases are TGTGCCAGCAGCGCTCCGGGACTAGCGGCTCATGAGCAGTTCTTC.

This chain joins TRBV6-1 and TRBJ1-2, with TRBD1 as a possible D gene (6 bases). Trimming stripped 3 bases from V and 3 bases from J, with 14 bases between. This CDR3 contains 15 residues. The germline gives CDR1 MNHNS, CDR2 SASEGT. CDR3 residues: CASSDEPGAYYGYTF. The CDR3 region has the DNA TGTGCCAGCAGTGATGAGCCAGGGGCATACTATGGCTACACCTTC.

V gene TRBV19 combines with J gene TRBJ2-3; weak D call: TRBD1 (5 bases). V lost 3 bases, J lost 2 bases, and 12 bases lay in between. CDR1 is LNHDA, CDR2 SQIVND, per germline (reference sequence). This CDR3 comprises 15 residues. The CDR3 DNA sequence: TGTGCCAGTAGTATTGGGGCCGTATACACAGATACGCAGTATTTT. It encodes CASSIGAVYTDTQYF. Variable domain in full (rest from reference TRBV19 and TRBJ2-3): DGGITQSPKYLFRKEGQNVTLSCEQNLNHDAMYWYRQDPGQGLRLIYYSQIVNDFQKGDIAEGYSVSREKKESFPLTVTSAQKNPTAFYLCASSIGAVYTDTQYFGPGTRLTVL.